This TCR beta chain came from a study of blood T cells in healthy people across ages. The study's findings and limits: Considered underestimates were the diversity estimates obtained from one million T cells.

A sample-barcoded 5' primer and a J-beta primer mix were used in a second PCR of roughly 7 to 12 cycles. TCRdb itself ran the 5' RACE reads through MiXCR, one entry per CDR3 protein. The repertoire has 950,000 to 1,200,000 distinct CDR3 sequences, roughly two fifths of them found once; the top ten carry around 14%. Caucasian individuals from Russia who were healthy and aged about 6 to 95 acted as donors. Each donor had around 9.2 milliliters of peripheral blood drawn. Every sample gave at least 6 micrograms of total RNA when it was extracted. V lost 0 bases and J 6 bases, leaving 12 bases between the germline ends. The length of the CDR3 is 15 residues. CDR1 is SGHTA, CDR2 FQGTGA, per germline. This clonotype has ten or more counts. Its antigen is not known.

The sequenced material came from blood. The origin of this receptor is a man aged 18 to 29 in good health. The chain uses TRBV7-3 and TRBJ2-1; perhaps TRBD2 as D (7 bases). CDR3 nucleotide sequence: TGTGCCAGCAGCTTAACTGGCGGGGGCCGCAATGAGCAGTTCTTC. As protein: CASSLTGGGRNEQFF.